A single sample gave rise to the 3 T cell receptor beta chains below, sequenced in a study of regulatory T cells in long-lasting Graves disease. Time point defined: persistent/refractory GD, antithyroid drugs over 5 years with positive TRAb. The TCR library used RNA extracted from PBMCs. Relying on iRepertoire HTBI primers and Arm-PCR of CDR3 regions, the team built TCR beta libraries. One entry per CDR3 protein results from TCRdb running MiXCR on the multiplex PCR reads. The sample lists about 340,000 distinct CDR3 sequences; around 20% were seen once. The specimen comprised peripheral blood mononuclear cells (PBMCs), sampled when the disease was refractory, from a patient treated with antithyroid drugs. The receptors originated from a female donor with Graves disease.

For this clonotype: This may come from a read error, since a much larger clone is one base off. V usage is TRBV2 and J usage is TRBJ2-7; D is ambiguous. V was clipped by 4 bases and J by 4 bases, with 14 bases between them. The CDR3 has 14 amino acids. The V gene's germline CDR1 is SNHLY and CDR2 FYNNEI. This CDR3 is CASSALGSVYEQYF. CDR3 bases: TGTGCCAGCAGTGCATTGGGGTCCGTTTACGAGCAGTACTTC.

This clonotype was counted only a few times. A read error likely explains this, since a far larger clone differs by one base. The chain carries TRBV11-1 and TRBJ2-6; D gene uncertain. CDR1 is SGHAT, CDR2 FQDESV, per germline (reference sequence). The CDR3 has 13 amino acids. CDR3 bases: TGTGCCAACAGCTTAGCTGGGGCCAACGTCCTGACTTTC. Translation gives CANSLAGANVLTF.

This clonotype was detected only a few times. The chain is built from TRBV2 and TRBJ2-1; D not resolved. CDR3 length: 13 amino acids. CDR1 and CDR2 (germline): SNHLY, FYNNEI. Trimming removed 2 bases from V and 11 bases from J, with 13 bases in between. The CDR3, as DNA: TGTGCCAGCAGTGAATCCCCCCTAGGAAAGCAGTTCTTC. Protein product: CASSESPLGKQFF.